These 25 T cell receptor beta chains were sequenced from one sample in a study of blood T cells in healthy people across ages. The second PCR ran about 6 to 12 cycles with a sample-barcoded 5' primer and J-beta primers. TCRdb reprocessed the 5' RACE reads with MiXCR, giving one entry per CDR3 protein. The data contain approximately 820,000 distinct CDR3 sequences, under 45% of them singletons. Source material: blood. These receptors were obtained from a man aged 55 to 69 in good health.

This chain links TRBV7-2 with TRBJ2-5; 11 bases line up with TRBD2. Germline lookup yields CDR1 SGHTA and CDR2 FQGNSA. The CDR3 is made up of 17 amino acids. The V and J ends lost 4 bases and 11 bases, in that order; junction bases with no gene match: 18. The CDR3, as DNA: TGTGCCAGCAGCTCCGGCCGGGGACTAGCGGAAAACAATGAGCAGTACTTC. This translates into CASSSGRGLAENNEQYF.

The V call is TRBV20-1, the J call TRBJ2-1, with D possibly TRBD2 on 7 matching bases. CDR3 length equals 16 residues. CDR1 and CDR2 from the germline V gene are DFQATT and SNEGSKA (reference sequence). Trimming removed 3 bases from V and 2 bases from J, with 17 bases in between. CDR3 sequence: CSARETGGPPYNEQFF. CDR3 in DNA: TGCAGTGCTAGGGAAACGGGGGGCCCCCCCTACAATGAGCAGTTCTTC.

The chain uses TRBV20-1 and TRBJ2-3, with 7 bases lining up with TRBD2. From germline, CDR1 is DFQATT and CDR2 SNEGSKA (reference sequence). J lost 4 bases, V lost 0 bases, and 4 bases had no gene match. The CDR3 totals 14 residues. The CDR3 DNA sequence: TGCAGTGCTAGAGAGGGAGGGAGGGCAGATACGCAGTATTTT. It encodes CSAREGGRADTQYF.

This clonotype was seen only a few times. CDR3 loop: CASSLGFIEQYF. In DNA, the CDR3 is TGTGCCAGCAGTTTAGGGTTTATCGAGCAGTACTTC. This chain joins TRBV28 and TRBJ2-7; D unresolved. Germline V CDR1 and CDR2: MDHEN, SYDVKM. Trimming removed 2 bases at V and 6 bases at J, with 8 bases between. This CDR3 contains 12 residues.

A remark on this clonotype: A read error may produce the germline difference seen at one junction end. The chain employs TRBV7-2 and TRBJ1-5; TRBD1 matches 8 bases. The CDR3 length is 17 residues. Germline CDR1 is SGHTA and CDR2 is FQGNSA. CDR3 sequence: CASGLGQGAGYNQPQHF. CDR3 DNA sequence: TGTGCCAGCGGCTTAGGGCAGGGGGCAGGTTACAATCAGCCCCAGCATTTT.

This clonotype was recorded a few times. This chain connects TRBV12-3 or TRBV12-4 to TRBJ2-1; D may be TRBD2 (5 bases). This CDR3 has 12 amino acids. The V and J ends lost 6 bases and 9 bases respectively, with 12 bases between them. CDR3 region: CASRLGVGEQFF. CDR3 nucleotide sequence: TGTGCCAGCAGACTCGGGGTGGGTGAGCAGTTCTTC.

This sequence joins TRBV27 and TRBJ2-5; D is possibly TRBD1 or TRBD2 (5 bases each). The CDR3 extends over 18 amino acids. V was pared by 5 bases and J by 5 bases, with 27 bases between. CDR1 and CDR2 (germline): MNHEY, SMNVEV (reference sequence). CDR3: CASSSLITGTLVRETQYF. The CDR3 DNA reads TGTGCCAGCAGTAGCCTAATAACCGGGACCCTAGTGAGGGAGACCCAGTACTTC.

DNA for the CDR3: TGCGCCAGCAATGCGGGGACAGGGGGCGAGGAGACCCAGTACTTC. The encoded protein is CASNAGTGGEETQYF. The chain links TRBV5-1 to TRBJ2-5; TRBD1 agrees at 12 bases. Germline V CDR1 and CDR2: SGHRS, YFSETQ. The length of the CDR3 is 15 residues. J lost 5 bases, V lost 6 bases, and 8 bases had no gene match. The full variable domain, in which reference TRBV5-1 and TRBJ2-5 provide the parts outside the CDR3, is KAGVTQTPRYLIKTRGQQVTLSCSPISGHRSVSWYQQTPGQGLQFLFEYFSETQRNKGNFPGRFSGRQFSNSRSEMNVSTLELGDSALYLCASNAGTGGEETQYFGPGTRLLVL.

This chain joins TRBV20-1 and TRBJ2-7; D gene unclear. Near its end, the DNA agrees better with TRBJ2-5, so the J call may be wrong. Germline loops: CDR1 DFQATT, CDR2 SNEGSKA (reference sequence). The CDR3 consists of 12 residues. CDR3 in amino acids: CSARSVGETQYF. CDR3 nucleotide sequence: TGCAGTGCTAGAAGCGTTGGTGAGACCCAGTACTTC.

This clonotype has just a few counts. CDR3 sequence: CASRTGHNSPLHF. The CDR3 coding sequence is TGTGCCAGTCGGACAGGGCATAATTCACCCCTCCACTTT. The chain is built from TRBV28 and TRBJ1-6; TRBD1 agrees at 8 bases. Trimming at V came to 9 bases and at J to 5 bases, leaving 3 bases not matched to a gene. Per germline, CDR1 MDHEN and CDR2 SYDVKM. The CDR3 length is 13 residues.

This clonotype was counted between two and nine times. The chain links TRBV20-1 to TRBJ1-6; 9 bases map to TRBD1. The germline V gene encodes CDR1 DFQATT and CDR2 SNEGSKA (reference sequence). The CDR3 has 15 residues. The V gene end was trimmed by 3 bases and the J gene end by 8 bases; junction bases not matched to a gene: 8. The CDR3 region is CSASSPTGGDSPLHF. The CDR3 nucleotides are TGCAGTGCTAGCTCCCCGACAGGGGGTGATTCACCCCTCCACTTT.

The V and J genes are TRBV7-9 and TRBJ1-2; D is possibly TRBD1 (6 bases). Germline V lookup: CDR1 SEHNR, CDR2 FQNEAQ (reference sequence). V lost 5 bases and J lost 5, with 12 bases in between. CDR3 length: 13 amino acids. The chain's CDR3 is CASSDGRGYGYTF. DNA of the CDR3: TGTGCCAGCAGCGACGGAAGGGGGTATGGCTACACCTTC.

This clonotype was observed a few times. CDR3 coding DNA: TGTGCCAGCAGCCCCGTGAGGTTAAACACTGAAGCTTTCTTT. This codes for CASSPVRLNTEAFF. This chain uses TRBV7-9 with TRBJ1-1; no clear D. The CDR3 loop spans 14 amino acids. V was trimmed by 5 bases and J by 2 bases, leaving 12 bases between them. Germline V lookup: CDR1 SEHNR, CDR2 FQNEAQ (reference sequence). Based on the CDR3 plus reference TRBV7-9 and TRBJ1-1, the full variable domain is DTGVSQNPRHKITKRGQNVTFRCDPISEHNRLYWYRQTLGQGPEFLTYFQNEAQLEKSRLLSDRFSAERPKGSFSTLEIQRTEQGDSAMYLCASSPVRLNTEAFFGQGTRLTVV.

On this clonotype itself: An end of the junction differs from the germline gene, which may be a read error. The J gene is TRBJ1-2, the V gene TRBV7-2; the match to TRBD1 covers 8 bases. CDR1 is SGHTA, CDR2 FQGNSA, per germline. The CDR3 length is 13 residues. CDR3 sequence: CASSPGVGQGCTF. CDR3 nucleotides: TGTGCCAGCAGCCCAGGGGTTGGACAGGGCTGCACCTTC.

The chain combines TRBV7-2 with TRBJ2-7; TRBD2 agrees at 9 bases. The V segment lost 7 bases and the J segment 2 bases; nucleotides outside the gene matches: 6. The CDR3 runs to 14 residues. CDR1 and CDR2 (germline): SGHTA, FQGNSA. CDR3 in amino acids: CASNPLAGPYEQYF. CDR3 DNA sequence: TGTGCCAGCAATCCTCTAGCGGGGCCCTACGAGCAGTACTTC.

This clonotype was picked up a small number of times. The V call is TRBV6-1, the J call TRBJ2-4, with D uncertain. The DNA matches TRBJ2-7 better at its end, which makes the J call doubtful. Germline V gene sequence: CDR1 MNHNS, CDR2 SASEGT. CDR3 length: 12 residues. In DNA form, the CDR3 reads TGTGCCAGCAGTGACTCGACCAACGAGCAGTACTTC. It translates to CASSDSTNEQYF.

This rearrangement joins TRBV5-6 to TRBJ2-6, with D unresolved. Trimming stripped 4 bases from V and 2 bases from J, with 7 bases between. Germline-derived CDR1 and CDR2 are SGHDT and YYEEEE. The CDR3 length is 14 residues. The CDR3 DNA is TGTGCCAGCAGCGTTGACGCTGGGGCCAACGTCCTGACTTTC. Translation: CASSVDAGANVLTF.

This clonotype was observed a handful of times. At one end, the junction sequence differs from germline, possibly due to a read error. The chain links TRBV15 to TRBJ2-1, with a weak D call TRBD2 (5 bases). This CDR3 is 16 amino acids long. The germline V gene has CDR1 LNHNV and CDR2 YYDKDF (reference sequence). CDR3 sequence: CATSREKDSPYNEQFF. CDR3 sequence (DNA): TGTGCCACCAGCCGAGAAAAGGACTCCCCTTACAATGAGCAGTTCTTC.

The chain links TRBV12-3 or TRBV12-4 to TRBJ1-4; TRBD1 matches at 8 bases. Unmatched junction bases numbered 7, after V lost 6 bases and J lost 4 bases. The CDR3 extends over 15 amino acids. The CDR3, as DNA: TGTGCCAGCAGAAACACAGGGGGGGGTAATGAAAAACTGTTTTTT. It is translated as CASRNTGGGNEKLFF.

The chain uses TRBV4-3 and TRBJ2-5; either TRBD1 or TRBD2 may fit D (6 bases each). Germline-derived CDR1 and CDR2 are LGHNA and YSLEER. CDR3 size: 16 residues. Trimming pared 0 bases from V and 4 bases from J, leaving 15 bases between. In nucleotides, the CDR3 is TGCGCCAGCAGCCAAGACCATGAGGGGGGTCGAGAGACCCAGTACTTC. Translation gives CASSQDHEGGRETQYF.

This chain uses TRBV20-1 with TRBJ2-1, with D maybe TRBD2 (5 bases). V gave up 7 bases and J gave up 8 bases, with 18 bases separating them. Germline CDR1 DFQATT, CDR2 SNEGSKA (reference sequence). The CDR3 totals 13 residues. CDR3 amino acids: CSVKRAGLYEQFF. DNA of the CDR3: TGCAGTGTTAAGAGGGCAGGATTATATGAGCAGTTCTTC.

The sample holds one count of this clonotype. The chain employs TRBV20-1 and TRBJ1-6; TRBD1 aligns across 11 bases. The CDR3 spans 16 residues. Germline CDR1 and CDR2: DFQATT and SNEGSKA (reference sequence). Unmatched junction bases numbered 3, after V lost 1 base and J lost 4 bases. The CDR3 nucleotides are TGCAGTGCTAGAGGGACAGGGGGCGTTTATAATTCACCCCTCCACTTT. This translates into CSARGTGGVYNSPLHF.

The chain links TRBV7-9 to TRBJ2-3; weak D call: TRBD2 (6 bases). This CDR3 region has 17 residues. CDR1 SEHNR and CDR2 FQNEAQ come from the germline V gene (reference sequence). V was trimmed by 5 bases and J by 1 base, leaving 19 bases between them. As DNA, the CDR3 is TGTGCCAGCAGCCCTTATTCTGTGGAGGGACGCACAGATACGCAGTATTTT. It yields the protein CASSPYSVEGRTDTQYF.

The chain recombines TRBV29-1 with TRBJ2-3; TRBD2 matches at 12 bases. Germline V gene sequence: CDR1 SQVTM, CDR2 ANQGSEA. V was pared by 1 base and J by 8 bases, with 10 bases of the junction left unmatched. The CDR3 covers 16 residues. The CDR3 here is CSVEGASGGALGTQYF. Here the CDR3 DNA reads TGCAGCGTTGAAGGGGCTAGCGGGGGGGCCTTGGGTACGCAGTATTTT.

The chain uses TRBV12-3 or TRBV12-4 and TRBJ2-3; D is ambiguous. This CDR3 is 16 amino acids long. Between the trimmed V and J ends, which lost 6 bases and 3 bases, there was a span of 19 bases. In DNA form, the CDR3 reads TGTGCCAGCAGCCCTCAGGCGGACCCATGGACAGATACGCAGTATTTT. As protein: CASSPQADPWTDTQYF.